The 15 T cell receptor beta chains below come from one sample, sequenced in a study of T cell responses to AZD1222 COVID-19 vaccine (dated by TCRdb to the early 2020s). The time point label on this specimen signifies: baseline before first vaccination. The library was generated by the immunoSEQ multiplex PCR assay. As stored in TCRdb, this immuneACCESS dataset retains in-frame rearrangements with V and J assigned. A fraction of the clones does not appear; measured against another copy, unresolved V genes explain less than half of the discrepancy, and the remainder lacks a known reason. The sample records approximately 89,000 clones, about 88% of which are singletons. The top ten constitute about 14% of the sample. The sequencing used peripheral blood, collected on day 0 of AZD1222 vaccination. Receptor source: an adult in good health.

The rearrangement joins TRBV30 to TRBJ2-7; the match to TRBD2 covers 7 bases. Trimming at V came to 0 bases and at J to 7 bases, leaving 6 bases not matched to a gene. Germline lookup yields CDR1 GTSNPN and CDR2 SVGIG (reference sequence). This CDR3 has 13 amino acids. The CDR3 DNA is TGTGCCTGGAGTGTCTCCCAGGGAGGGGAGCAGTACTTC. This encodes CAWSVSQGGEQYF.

This clone came up once. V and J are TRBV19 and TRBJ2-3; D is perhaps TRBD1 (6 bases). The germline CDR1 and CDR2 sequences are LNHDA and SQIVND (reference sequence). There are 12 residues in the CDR3. Trimming took 10 bases from V and 1 from J, leaving 9 bases between them. CDR3 sequence: CATSGGTDTQYF. DNA for the CDR3: TGTGCCACCTCAGGGGGCACAGATACGCAGTATTTT.

The rearrangement joins TRBV6-5 to TRBJ1-4; D not resolved. The V end was cut by 0 bases, the J end by 4 bases, with 6 bases between. The CDR3 has 14 residues. Per germline, CDR1 MNHEY and CDR2 SVGAGI. For the CDR3, the DNA is TGTGCCAGCAGTTACTCGCCCGGTAATGAAAAACTGTTTTTT. Translated: CASSYSPGNEKLFF.

The V call is TRBV19, the J call TRBJ1-5; D gene ambiguous. This CDR3 comprises 13 residues. The germline V gene encodes CDR1 LNHDA and CDR2 SQIVND (reference sequence). V was clipped by 4 bases and J by 0 bases, with 4 bases between them. CDR3 residues: CASSRSSNQPQHF. The CDR3 nucleotides are TGTGCCAGTAGTAGGTCTAGCAATCAGCCCCAGCATTTT.

The V and J genes are TRBV5-4 and TRBJ2-5; perhaps TRBD2 as D (6 bases). The germline V and J ends were trimmed by 1 base and 10 bases, with 20 bases remaining between them. Germline CDR1 SGHNT, CDR2 YYREEE (reference sequence). CDR3 size: 15 residues. CDR3 nucleotide sequence: TGTGCCAGCAGCTTGCTTAGCGGCCCGCCTTACGGCCAGTACTTC. Translating it yields CASSLLSGPPYGQYF.

The chain recombines TRBV15 with TRBJ1-4, with 7 nucleotides matching TRBD1. With V trimmed by 9 bases and J by 4 bases, 17 bases remained unmatched. The CDR3 runs 17 residues. Per germline, CDR1 LNHNV and CDR2 YYDKDF (reference sequence). In nucleotides, the CDR3 is TGTGCCACAAACGCCCCTCAAACAGGGGTGGGTAATGAAAAACTGTTTTTT. Its translation: CATNAPQTGVGNEKLFF.

The V and J genes are TRBV5-1 and TRBJ2-2; D assignment may be TRBD1 or TRBD2 (6 bases each). This CDR3 has 16 amino acids. Trimming took off 0 bases at V and 4 bases at J, with 13 bases between the two ends. Germline V gives CDR1 SGHRS, CDR2 YFSETQ. The CDR3 sequence is CASSLVGGLGTGELFF. The CDR3 nucleotides read TGCGCCAGCAGCTTGGTTGGGGGGCTCGGCACCGGGGAGCTGTTTTTT.

This chain links TRBV6-5 with TRBJ2-2; 7 positions agree with TRBD2. Looked up from germline, CDR1 is MNHEY and CDR2 is SVGAGI. Unmatched junction bases numbered 4, after V lost 6 bases and J lost 6 bases. The CDR3 consists of 13 residues. The CDR3 DNA reads as TGTGCCAGCAGGTCAGGGAGGGCCGGGGAGCTGTTTTTT. It codes for CASRSGRAGELFF.

The chain couples TRBV5-1 to TRBJ2-5; the D gene could be TRBD1 or TRBD2 (5 bases each). Germline V gene lookup returns CDR1 SGHRS and CDR2 YFSETQ. V was shortened by 1 base and J by 1 base, with 17 bases between the two germline ends. The CDR3 has 17 amino acids. The CDR3 is CASSLWGSIGGQETQYF. The CDR3 coding sequence is TGCGCCAGCAGCTTGTGGGGCAGTATTGGGGGCCAAGAGACCCAGTACTTC.

The chain joins TRBV3-1 (or the pseudogene TRBV3-2) to TRBJ2-7; 9 bases are shared with TRBD1. Trimming removed 4 bases from V and 11 bases from J; junction bases left unmatched: 12. This CDR3 is 14 amino acids long. Looked up from germline, CDR1 is LGHDT and CDR2 is YNNKEL (reference sequence). This CDR3 is CASSPRDRAGREYF. DNA of the CDR3: TGTGCCAGCAGCCCCCGGGACAGGGCAGGGAGGGAGTACTTC.

This chain uses TRBV6-5 with TRBJ1-6; no reliable D call. Germline V gene lookup returns CDR1 MNHEY and CDR2 SVGAGI. The CDR3 is made up of 14 amino acids. Trimming left V 2 bases short and J 6 bases short, with 8 bases between. The CDR3 DNA reads as TGTGCCAGCAGTTACGTCCAGGCTAATTCACCCCTCCACTTT. Translated, it gives CASSYVQANSPLHF.

The V call is TRBV5-1, the J call TRBJ2-7, with 9 nucleotides matching TRBD1. With 2 bases clipped from V and 3 bases from J, the junction kept 3 bases outside the gene matches. Germline V gives CDR1 SGHRS, CDR2 YFSETQ. The CDR3 has 14 amino acids. CDR3: CASSFQTGGYEQYF. The CDR3 region has the DNA TGCGCCAGCAGCTTCCAGACAGGGGGCTACGAGCAGTACTTC.

This chain joins TRBV10-1 and TRBJ2-7, with 7 positions matching TRBD1. Germline values: CDR1 WNHNN, CDR2 SYGVQD (reference sequence). This CDR3 is built from 14 residues. Losses at the gene ends were 3 bases for V and 6 bases for J; bases not matched to a gene: 8. DNA for the CDR3: TGCGCCAGCAGTGATTACAGGGGAATCGGCGAGCAGTACTTC. This gives the protein CASSDYRGIGEQYF.

This clone was detected only once. V and J are TRBV7-3 and TRBJ2-1, with a tentative D call TRBD2 (6 bases). V lost 5 bases, J lost 6 bases, and 17 bases lay in between. CDR3 size: 15 residues. The germline gives CDR1 SGHTA, CDR2 FQGTGA. CDR3 sequence reads: CASSLLGDSPNEQFF. The CDR3 nucleotides are TGTGCCAGCAGCCTCCTCGGGGACTCCCCCAATGAGCAGTTCTTC.

This chain joins TRBV7-3 and TRBJ1-2, with D unresolved. Trimming took off 1 base at V and 4 bases at J, with 10 bases between the two ends. This CDR3 spans 14 amino acids. Germline V gene sequence: CDR1 SGHTA, CDR2 FQGTGA. The CDR3 nucleotides are TGTGCCAGCAGCTTAATGGCCGCCACCTATGGCTACACCTTC. Amino acids: CASSLMAATYGYTF.